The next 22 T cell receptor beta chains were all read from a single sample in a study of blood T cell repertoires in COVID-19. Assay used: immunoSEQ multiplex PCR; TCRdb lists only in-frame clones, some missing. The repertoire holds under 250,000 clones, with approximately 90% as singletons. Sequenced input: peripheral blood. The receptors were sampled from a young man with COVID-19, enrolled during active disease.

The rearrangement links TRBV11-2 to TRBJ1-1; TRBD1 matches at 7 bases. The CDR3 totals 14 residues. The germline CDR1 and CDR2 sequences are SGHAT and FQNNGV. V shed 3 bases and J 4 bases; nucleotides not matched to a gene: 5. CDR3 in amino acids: CASSLRGQGTEAFF. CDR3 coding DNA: TGTGCCAGCAGCTTGAGGGGGCAAGGCACTGAAGCTTTCTTT.

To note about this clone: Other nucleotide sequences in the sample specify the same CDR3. CDR3 sequence: CATSEGGTEAFF. CDR3 sequence (DNA): TGTGCCACCAGTGAGGGAGGCACTGAAGCTTTCTTT. This rearrangement joins TRBV24-1 to TRBJ1-1; D is undetermined. CDR1 and CDR2 from the germline V gene are KGHDR and SFDVKD. The V gene lost 4 bases and the J gene lost 4 bases, with 6 bases spanning the gap. The CDR3 totals 12 residues.

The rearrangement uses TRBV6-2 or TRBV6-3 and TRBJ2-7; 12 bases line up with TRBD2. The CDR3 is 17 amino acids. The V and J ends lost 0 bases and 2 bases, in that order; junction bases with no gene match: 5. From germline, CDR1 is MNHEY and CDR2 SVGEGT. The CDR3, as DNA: TGTGCCAGCAGTTACTCGTTCCTAGCGGGAGGGCCCTACGAGCAGTACTTC. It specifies CASSYSFLAGGPYEQYF.

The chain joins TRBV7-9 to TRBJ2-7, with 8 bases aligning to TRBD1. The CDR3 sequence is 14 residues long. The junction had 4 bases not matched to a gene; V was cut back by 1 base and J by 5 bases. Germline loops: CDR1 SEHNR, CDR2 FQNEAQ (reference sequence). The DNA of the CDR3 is TGTGCCAGCAGCTTAGGACAGGGGATGAACGAGCAGTACTTC. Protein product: CASSLGQGMNEQYF.

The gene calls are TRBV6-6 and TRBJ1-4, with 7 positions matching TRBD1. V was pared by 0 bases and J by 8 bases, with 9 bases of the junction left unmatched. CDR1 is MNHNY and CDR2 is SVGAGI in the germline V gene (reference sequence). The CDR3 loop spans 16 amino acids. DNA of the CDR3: TGTGCCAGCAGTTACTCGAGGGGGCCGGTTGAAGAAAAACTGTTTTTT. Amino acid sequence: CASSYSRGPVEEKLFF.

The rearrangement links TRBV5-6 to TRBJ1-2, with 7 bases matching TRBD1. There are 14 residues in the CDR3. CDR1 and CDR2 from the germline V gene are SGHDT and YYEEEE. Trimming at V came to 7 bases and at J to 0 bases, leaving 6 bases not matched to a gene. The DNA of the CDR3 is TGTGCCAGCGAAGCAGGGGGTCCTAACTATGGCTACACCTTC. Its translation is CASEAGGPNYGYTF.

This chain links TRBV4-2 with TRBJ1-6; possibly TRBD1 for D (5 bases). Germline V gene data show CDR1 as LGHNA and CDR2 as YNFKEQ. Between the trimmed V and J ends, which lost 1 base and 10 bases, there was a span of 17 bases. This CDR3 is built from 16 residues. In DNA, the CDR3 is TGTGCCAGCAGCCAAGCACGAGGCCAGGGAGGATCACCCCTCCACTTT. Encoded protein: CASSQARGQGGSPLHF.

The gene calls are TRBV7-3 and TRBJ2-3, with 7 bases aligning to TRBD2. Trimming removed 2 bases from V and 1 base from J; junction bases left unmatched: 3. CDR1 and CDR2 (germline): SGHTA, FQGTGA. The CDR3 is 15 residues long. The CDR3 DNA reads TGTGCCAGCAGCTTAGGCGGGGGACGCACAGATACGCAGTATTTT. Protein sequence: CASSLGGGRTDTQYF. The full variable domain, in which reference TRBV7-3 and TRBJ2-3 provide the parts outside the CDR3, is GAGVSQTPSNKVTEKGKYVELRCDPISGHTALYWYRQSLGQGPEFLIYFQGTGAADDSGLPNDRFFAVRPEGSVSTLKIQRTERGDSAVYLCASSLGGGRTDTQYFGPGTRLTVL.

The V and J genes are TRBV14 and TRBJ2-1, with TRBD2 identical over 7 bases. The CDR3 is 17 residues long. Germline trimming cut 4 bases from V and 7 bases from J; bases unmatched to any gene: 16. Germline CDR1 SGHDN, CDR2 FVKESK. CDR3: CASSRRGGEGLRNEQFF. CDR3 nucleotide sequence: TGTGCCAGCAGCCGAAGGGGCGGGGAGGGCTTACGAAATGAGCAGTTCTTC. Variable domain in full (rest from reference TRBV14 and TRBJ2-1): EAGVTQFPSHSVIEKGQTVTLRCDPISGHDNLYWYRRVMGKEIKFLLHFVKESKQDESGMPNNRFLAERTGGTYSTLKVQPAELEDSGVYFCASSRRGGEGLRNEQFFGPGTRLTVL.

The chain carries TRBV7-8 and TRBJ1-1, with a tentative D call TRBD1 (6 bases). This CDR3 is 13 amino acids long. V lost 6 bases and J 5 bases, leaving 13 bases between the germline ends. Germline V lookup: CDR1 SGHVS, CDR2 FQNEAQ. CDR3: CASSLTGRTEAFF. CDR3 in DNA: TGTGCCAGCAGTCTCACAGGGAGAACTGAAGCTTTCTTT.

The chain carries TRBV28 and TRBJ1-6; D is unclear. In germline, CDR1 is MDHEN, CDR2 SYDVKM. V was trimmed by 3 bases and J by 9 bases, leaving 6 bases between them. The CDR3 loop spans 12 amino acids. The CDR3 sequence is CASSLSTSPLHF. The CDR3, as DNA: TGTGCCAGCAGTTTGAGTACTTCACCCCTCCACTTT.

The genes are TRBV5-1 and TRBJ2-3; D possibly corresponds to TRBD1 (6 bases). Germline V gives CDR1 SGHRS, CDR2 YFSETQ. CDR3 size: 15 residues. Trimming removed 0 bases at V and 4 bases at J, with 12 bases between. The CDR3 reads CASSLDRVGADTQYF. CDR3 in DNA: TGCGCCAGCAGCTTGGACAGGGTCGGTGCAGATACGCAGTATTTT.

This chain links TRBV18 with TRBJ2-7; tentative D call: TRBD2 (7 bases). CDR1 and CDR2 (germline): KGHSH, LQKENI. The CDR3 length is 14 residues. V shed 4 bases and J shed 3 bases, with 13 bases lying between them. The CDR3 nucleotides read TGTGCCAGCTCACTCCTTAGGGGGGGCTACGAGCAGTACTTC. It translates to CASSLLRGGYEQYF.

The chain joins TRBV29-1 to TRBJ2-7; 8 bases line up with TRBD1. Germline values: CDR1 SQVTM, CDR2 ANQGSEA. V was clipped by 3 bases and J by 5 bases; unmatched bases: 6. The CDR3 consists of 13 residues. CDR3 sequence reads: CSVDSPGGNEQYF. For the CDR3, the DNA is TGCAGCGTTGATTCCCCAGGGGGCAACGAGCAGTACTTC.

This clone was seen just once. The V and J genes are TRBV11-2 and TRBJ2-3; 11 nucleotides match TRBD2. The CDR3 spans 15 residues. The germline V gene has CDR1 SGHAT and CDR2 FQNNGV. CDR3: CAQGSGRAFGETQYF. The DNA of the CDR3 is TGTGCTCAAGGTAGCGGGAGGGCCTTCGGGGAGACGCAGTATTTT.

The CDR3 loop reads CASSYNSRGRPYEQYF. The CDR3 nucleotides are TGTGCCAGCAGTTACAATTCCAGGGGTCGACCCTACGAGCAGTACTTC. The chain uses TRBV6-5 and TRBJ2-7, with a weak D call TRBD1 (6 bases). Between the trimmed V and J ends, which lost 2 bases and 2 bases, there was a span of 16 bases. CDR3 size: 16 residues. Per germline, CDR1 MNHEY and CDR2 SVGAGI.

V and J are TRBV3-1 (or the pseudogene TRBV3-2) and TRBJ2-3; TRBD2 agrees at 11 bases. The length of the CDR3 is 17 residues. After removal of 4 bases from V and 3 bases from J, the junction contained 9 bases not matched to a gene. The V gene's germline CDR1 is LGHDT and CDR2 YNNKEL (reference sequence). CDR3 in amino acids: CASSPLTSGKSTDTQYF. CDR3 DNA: TGTGCCAGCAGCCCGTTGACTAGCGGGAAAAGTACAGATACGCAGTATTTT.

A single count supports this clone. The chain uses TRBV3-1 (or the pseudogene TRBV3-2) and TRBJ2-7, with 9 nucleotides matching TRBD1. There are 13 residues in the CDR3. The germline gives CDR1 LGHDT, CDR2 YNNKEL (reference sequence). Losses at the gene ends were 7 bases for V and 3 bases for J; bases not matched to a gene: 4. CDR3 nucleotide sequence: TGTGCCAGCACCCTGGGACAGGGCTACGAGCAGTACTTC. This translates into CASTLGQGYEQYF.

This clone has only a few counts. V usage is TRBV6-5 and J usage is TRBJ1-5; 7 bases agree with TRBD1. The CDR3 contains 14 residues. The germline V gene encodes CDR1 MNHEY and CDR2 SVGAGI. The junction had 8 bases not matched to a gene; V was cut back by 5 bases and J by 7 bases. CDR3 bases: TGTGCCAGCAGTCGGGACAGCACAAGGCAGCCCCAGCATTTT. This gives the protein CASSRDSTRQPQHF.

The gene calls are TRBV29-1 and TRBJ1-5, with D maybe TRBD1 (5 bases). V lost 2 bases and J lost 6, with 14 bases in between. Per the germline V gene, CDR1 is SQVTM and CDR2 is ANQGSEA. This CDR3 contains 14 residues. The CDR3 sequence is CSVEFQDNSQPQHF. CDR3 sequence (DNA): TGCAGCGTTGAATTCCAGGACAATAGTCAGCCCCAGCATTTT.

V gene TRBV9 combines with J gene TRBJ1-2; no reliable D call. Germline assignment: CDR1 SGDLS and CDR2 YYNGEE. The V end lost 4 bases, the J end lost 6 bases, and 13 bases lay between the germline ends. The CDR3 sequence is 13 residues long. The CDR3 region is CASSFPGKHGYTF. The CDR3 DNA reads TGTGCCAGCAGCTTCCCCGGGAAACATGGCTACACCTTC.

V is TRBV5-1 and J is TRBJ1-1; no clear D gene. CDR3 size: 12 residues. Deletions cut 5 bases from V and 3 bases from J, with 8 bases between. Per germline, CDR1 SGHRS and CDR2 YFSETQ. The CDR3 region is CASSGRDTEAFF. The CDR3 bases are TGCGCCAGCAGTGGCCGGGACACTGAAGCTTTCTTT.